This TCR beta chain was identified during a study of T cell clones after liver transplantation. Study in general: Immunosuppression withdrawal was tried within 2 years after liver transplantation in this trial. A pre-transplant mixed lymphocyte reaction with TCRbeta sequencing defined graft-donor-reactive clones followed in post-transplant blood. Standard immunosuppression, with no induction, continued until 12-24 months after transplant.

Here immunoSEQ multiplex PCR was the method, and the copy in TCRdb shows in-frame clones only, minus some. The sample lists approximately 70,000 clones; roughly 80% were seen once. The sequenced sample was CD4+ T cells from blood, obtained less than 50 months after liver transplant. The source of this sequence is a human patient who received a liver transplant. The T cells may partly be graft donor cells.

CDR3 DNA sequence: TGCGCCAGCAGCCAAGAGGGAAGGCGGGGACAAGAGACCCAGTACTTC. It translates to CASSQEGRRGQETQYF. The J gene is TRBJ2-5, the V gene TRBV4-1, with D possibly being TRBD2 (6 bases). This CDR3 has 16 residues. Germline CDR1 and CDR2: MGHRA and YSYEKL. V gave up 0 bases and J gave up 2 bases, with 13 bases separating them.